This T cell receptor (beta chain) was identified in a study of response to subunit inactivated influenza vaccine. The CDR3 has 21 amino acids. After removal of 3 bases from V and 6 bases from J, the junction contained 16 bases not matched to a gene. Germline values: CDR1 KGHDR, CDR2 SFDVKD. MiXCR, applied by TCRdb to the RT-PCR reads, yields one record per CDR3 protein. The sample comprises around 530,000 distinct CDR3 sequences, approximately 17% of which are singletons, and 3% rests with the top ten. Only a few counts were recorded for this clonotype. The chain is built from TRBV24-1 and TRBJ2-1; 16 nucleotides line up with TRBD2. The starting material was CD4+ T cells sorted from PBMCs, obtained less than 25 months after vaccination. This sequence was found in a man aged 45 to 75 who received an inactivated influenza vaccine. The CDR3 coding sequence is TGTGCCACCAGTGATAGTCCCGGGACTAGCGGGAGGGCGTTGCAGACCAATGAGCAGTTCTTC. It encodes CATSDSPGTSGRALQTNEQFF.